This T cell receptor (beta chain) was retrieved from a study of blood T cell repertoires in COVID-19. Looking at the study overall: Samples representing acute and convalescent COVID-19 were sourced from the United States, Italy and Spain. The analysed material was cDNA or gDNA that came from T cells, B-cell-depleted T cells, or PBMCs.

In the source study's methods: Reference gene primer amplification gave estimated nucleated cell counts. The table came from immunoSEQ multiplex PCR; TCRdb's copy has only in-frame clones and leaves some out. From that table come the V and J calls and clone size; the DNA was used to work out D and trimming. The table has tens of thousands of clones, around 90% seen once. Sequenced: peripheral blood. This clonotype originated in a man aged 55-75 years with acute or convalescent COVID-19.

The CDR3 coding sequence is TGTGCCAGCAGCGAGACAGGTAGCAATCAGCCCCAGCATTTT. Amino acids: CASSETGSNQPQHF. V gene TRBV5-4 combines with J gene TRBJ1-5, with D perhaps matching TRBD1 (6 bases). This CDR3 region has 14 residues. The germline V and J ends were trimmed by 4 bases and 0 bases, with 8 bases remaining between them. Germline V CDR1 and CDR2: SGHNT, YYREEE (reference sequence).